The rows below give T cell receptor beta chains drawn from one sample of a study of T cells in Graves' hyperthyroidism and ophthalmopathy. TCRdb ran MiXCR on the multiplex PCR reads and lists one entry per CDR3 protein. Of about 260,000 distinct CDR3 sequences listed, roughly 15% are singletons. The sequencing input was blood. The receptors shown here come from a woman aged 18-30 years with Graves' ophthalmopathy. Each CDR3 is given with its conserved first and last residue. The D gene is left open where the match is weak. The listing skips clone size in some rows; elsewhere it reads once, few, many or a size class.

>TRBV11-3|TRBD1|-|TRBJ2-5
CASSGRTGGETQYF
TGTGCCAGCAGCGGTCGGACAGGGGGCGAGACCCAGTACTTC
>TRBV19|-|many|TRBJ2-1
CASSIAQGGYNEQFF
TGTGCCAGTAGTATAGCCCAGGGGGGATACAATGAGCAGTTCTTC
>TRBV9|-|-|TRBJ1-4
CASSVDLADEKLFF
TGTGCCAGCAGCGTAGATTTGGCCGACGAAAAACTGTTTTTT
>TRBV5-1|TRBD2|many|TRBJ2-1
CASSLGLAGNNEQFF
TGTGCCAGCAGCCTCGGACTAGCGGGCAACAATGAGCAGTTCTTC
>TRBV10-3|-|many|TRBJ1-5
CAISESLGFNQPQHF
TGTGCCATCAGTGAGTCCCTGGGATTCAATCAGCCCCAGCATTTT
>TRBV29-1|-|many|TRBJ1-2
CSVGTPREGYTF
TGCAGCGTTGGGACACCTAGGGAGGGCTACACCTTC
>TRBV15|TRBD1|-|TRBJ1-5
CATSREGGVPQHF
TGTGCCACCAGCAGAGAAGGGGGCGTACCCCAGCATTTT
>TRBV18|-|many|TRBJ1-1
CASSPSRTVEAFF
TGTGCCAGCTCACCGAGTAGGACAGTTGAAGCTTTCTTT
>TRBV15|TRBD1|once|TRBJ2-7
CATSRARDSTYEQYF
TGTGCCACCAGCAGGGCCCGGGACAGCACCTACGAGCAGTACTTC
>TRBV5-1|-|few|TRBJ2-5
CASSPFTGQETQYF
TGCGCCAGCAGCCCCTTTACGGGCCAAGAGACCCAGTACTTC
>TRBV11-2|TRBD2|many|TRBJ2-7
CASSVSSGTNSYEQYF
TGTGCCAGCAGCGTCTCCTCCGGGACTAACTCCTACGAGCAGTACTTC
>TRBV28|-|-|TRBJ2-3
CARERDTQYF
TGTGCCCGAGAGAGGGATACGCAGTATTTT
>TRBV4-1|-|many|TRBJ1-1
CASSQDRQMNTEAFF
TGCGCCAGCAGCCAAGATAGGCAGATGAACACTGAAGCTTTCTTT
>TRBV27|-|many|TRBJ2-3
CASRSDQGDTQYF
TGTGCCAGCAGATCAGACCAGGGGGATACGCAGTATTTT
>TRBV5-6|-|many|TRBJ2-7
CASSRGLIGEQYF
TGTGCCAGCAGCCGCGGCTTAATCGGGGAGCAGTACTTC
>TRBV19|TRBD2|few|TRBJ2-1
CASSMGLAGGINPFF
TGTGCCAGTAGTATGGGACTAGCGGGAGGAATCAATCCGTTCTTC
>TRBV14|TRBD2|many|TRBJ2-5
CASKADGRIQTQYF
TGTGCCAGCAAAGCCGACGGGAGGATACAGACCCAGTACTTC
>TRBV6-1|-|many|TRBJ1-5
CASSATVNQPQHF
TGTGCCAGCAGCGCGACAGTCAATCAGCCCCAGCATTTT
>TRBV7-2|TRBD1|many|TRBJ1-1
CASSQKQGDTEAFF
TGTGCCAGCAGCCAGAAACAGGGGGACACTGAAGCTTTCTTT
>TRBV20-1|-|many|TRBJ1-1
CSYRVGPVNTEAFF
TGCAGCTACCGAGTGGGGCCTGTAAACACTGAAGCTTTCTTT
>TRBV18|-|once|TRBJ1-2
CASSPTQYYGYTF
TGTGCCAGCTCACCAACGCAATACTATGGCTACACCTTC
>TRBV20-1|-|many|TRBJ2-7
CSARGGAGEYEQYF
TGCAGTGCTAGGGGGGGGGCGGGAGAGTACGAGCAGTACTTC
>TRBV18|-|many|TRBJ1-2
CASSPSTANYGYTF
TGTGCCAGCTCACCCTCGACAGCAAACTATGGCTACACCTTC
>TRBV6-2/TRBV6-3|TRBD1|few|TRBJ1-2
CASRTGGGYTF
TGTGCCAGCAGAACAGGGGGTGGCTACACCTTC
>TRBV7-9|TRBD2|many|TRBJ2-7
CASSQTPGTSVRDEQYF
TGTGCCAGCAGCCAAACCCCAGGGACTAGCGTTCGGGACGAGCAGTACTTC
>TRBV5-4|-|many|TRBJ2-1
CASSLERGQNNEQFF
TGTGCCAGCAGCTTGGAACGGGGGCAGAACAATGAGCAGTTCTTC
>TRBV7-6|-|many|TRBJ2-5
CASSPHGPGETQYF
TGTGCCAGCAGCCCCCACGGGCCGGGGGAGACCCAGTACTTC
>TRBV4-2|-|-|TRBJ2-2
CASSSVAAPNTGELFF
TGTGCCAGCAGCAGCGTAGCGGCCCCGAACACCGGGGAGCTGTTTTTT
>TRBV5-4|-|many|TRBJ2-7
CASSSLTGDYEQYF
TGTGCCAGCAGCTCCCTGACAGGTGATTACGAGCAGTACTTC
>TRBV2|-|many|TRBJ1-5
CASTGGKRSNQPQHF
TGTGCCAGCACTGGGGGCAAGAGGAGCAATCAGCCCCAGCATTTT
>TRBV11-2|-|many|TRBJ2-7
CASSLGVTGGPSYEQYF
TGTGCCAGCAGCTTGGGGGTGACTGGGGGTCCTAGCTACGAGCAGTACTTC
>TRBV28|TRBD1|-|TRBJ1-1
CASRDRGMNTEAFF
TGTGCCAGCCGGGACAGGGGGATGAACACTGAAGCTTTCTTT
>TRBV7-6|TRBD1|-|TRBJ1-2
CASSPETGIYGYTF
TGTGCCAGCAGCCCGGAGACAGGGATCTATGGCTACACCTTC
>TRBV2|-|many|TRBJ1-1
CASSGIMNTEAFF
TGTGCCAGCAGCGGGATCATGAACACTGAAGCTTTCTTT
>TRBV7-9|-|few|TRBJ1-2
CASSLQGNYGHTF
TGTGCCAGCAGCTTACAGGGGAACTATGGCCACACCTTC
>TRBV28|TRBD1|-|TRBJ1-1
CASRTGVISGTEAFF
TGTGCCAGCAGGACAGGGGTAATATCGGGCACTGAAGCTTTCTTT
>TRBV24-1|TRBD2|many|TRBJ2-1
CATSDSGEGDEQFF
TGTGCCACCAGTGATAGCGGGGAAGGGGATGAGCAGTTCTTC
>TRBV27|-|many|TRBJ2-7
CASSLPTGRAGTYEQYF
TGTGCCAGCAGTCTACCCACCGGCCGGGCGGGGACCTACGAGCAGTACTTC
>TRBV20-1|-|many|TRBJ1-2
CSPMVQGIGYTF
TGCAGTCCCATGGTACAGGGCATCGGCTACACCTTC
>TRBV20-1|-|many|TRBJ1-2
CSAEGLYGYTF
TGCAGTGCAGAGGGGCTCTATGGCTACACCTTC
>TRBV10-2|TRBD1|-|TRBJ2-7
CASGLGTVTYEQYF
TGCGCCAGCGGATTAGGGACAGTTACCTACGAGCAGTACTTC
>TRBV19|-|many|TRBJ1-3
CASSNGRPSSGNTIYF
TGTGCCAGTAGTAATGGGCGGCCAAGCTCTGGAAACACCATATATTTT
>TRBV15|-|many|TRBJ2-2
CATSRGLGFGGELFF
TGTGCCACCAGCAGAGGTTTAGGCTTCGGCGGGGAGCTGTTTTTT
>TRBV18|TRBD2|many|TRBJ2-2
CASSPPNGRAVLGELFF
TGTGCCAGCTCACCACCGAACGGGAGGGCCGTTTTAGGGGAGCTGTTTTTT